This T cell receptor (beta chain) was sequenced during a study of PD-L1 blockade in urothelial cancer. Study in general: Of under 30 patients, approximately 23 were males with bladder-origin urothelial cancer. Between 0 and 3 chemotherapy regimens preceded treatment for each patient. At 6 weeks and at 3 weeks (second dose) after treatment start, blood was analyzed.

Remarks on this clone: What it binds is not known.

From germline, CDR1 is MNHEY and CDR2 SMNVEV (reference sequence). The J segment lost 3 bases and the V segment lost 4 bases, leaving 2 bases of the junction unmatched. This CDR3 region has 14 residues. TCRdb keeps only in-frame clones here, not all; method: immunoSEQ multiplex PCR. The data hold tens of thousands of clones, with approximately 80% observed a single time. General observations from the study: More expansion of tumor-associated blood clones, seen at 3 weeks, marked durable-benefit patients.

The specimen comprised PBMCs, sampled around atezolizumab (anti-PD-L1) treatment. The chain carries TRBV27 and TRBJ1-5, with 8 bases matching TRBD1. The sequence came from a man aged 65 to 85 with urothelial cancer. The CDR3 coding sequence is TGTGCCAGCAGTTGGACAGGGAACAATCAGCCCCAGCATTTT. It encodes CASSWTGNNQPQHF.